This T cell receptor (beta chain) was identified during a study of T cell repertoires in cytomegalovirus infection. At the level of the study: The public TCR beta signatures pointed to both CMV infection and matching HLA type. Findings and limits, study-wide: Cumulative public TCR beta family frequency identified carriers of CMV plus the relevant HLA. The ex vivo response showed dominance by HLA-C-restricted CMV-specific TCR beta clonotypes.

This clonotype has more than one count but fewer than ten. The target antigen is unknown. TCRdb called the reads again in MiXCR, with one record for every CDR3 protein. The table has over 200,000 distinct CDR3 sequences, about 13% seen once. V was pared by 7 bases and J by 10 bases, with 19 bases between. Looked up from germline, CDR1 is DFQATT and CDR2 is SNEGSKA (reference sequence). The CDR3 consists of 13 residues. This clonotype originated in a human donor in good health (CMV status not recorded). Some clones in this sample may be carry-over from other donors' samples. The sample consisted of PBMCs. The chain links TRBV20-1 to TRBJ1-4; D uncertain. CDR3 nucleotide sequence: TGCAGTGTTATGGACCAAGGCCACGGAAAACTGTTTTTT. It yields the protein CSVMDQGHGKLFF.